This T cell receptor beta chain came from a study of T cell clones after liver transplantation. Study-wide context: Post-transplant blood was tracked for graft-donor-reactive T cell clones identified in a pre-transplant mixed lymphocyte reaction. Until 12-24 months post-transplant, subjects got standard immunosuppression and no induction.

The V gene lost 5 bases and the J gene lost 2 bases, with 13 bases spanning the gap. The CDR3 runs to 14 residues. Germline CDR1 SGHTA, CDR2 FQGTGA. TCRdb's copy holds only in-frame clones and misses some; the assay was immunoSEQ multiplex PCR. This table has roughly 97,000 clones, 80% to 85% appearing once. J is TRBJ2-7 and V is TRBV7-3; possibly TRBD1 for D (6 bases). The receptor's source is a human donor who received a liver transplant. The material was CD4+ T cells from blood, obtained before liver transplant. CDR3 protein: CASSPMGATYEQYF. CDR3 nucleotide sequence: TGTGCCAGCAGCCCCATGGGGGCCACCTACGAGCAGTACTTC.